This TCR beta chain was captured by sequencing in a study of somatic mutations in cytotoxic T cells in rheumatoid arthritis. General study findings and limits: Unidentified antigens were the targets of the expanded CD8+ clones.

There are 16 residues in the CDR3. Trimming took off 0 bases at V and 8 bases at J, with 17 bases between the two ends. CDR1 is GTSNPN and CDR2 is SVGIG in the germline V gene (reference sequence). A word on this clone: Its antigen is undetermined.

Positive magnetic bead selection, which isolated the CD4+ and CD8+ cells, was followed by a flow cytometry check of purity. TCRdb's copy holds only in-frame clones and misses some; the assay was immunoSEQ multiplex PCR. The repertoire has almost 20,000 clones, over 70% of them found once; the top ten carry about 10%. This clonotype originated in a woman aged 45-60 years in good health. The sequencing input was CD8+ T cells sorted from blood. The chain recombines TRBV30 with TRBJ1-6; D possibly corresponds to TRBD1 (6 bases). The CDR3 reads CAWSVLQGRGDSPLHF. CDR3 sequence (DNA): TGTGCCTGGAGTGTACTTCAGGGCAGGGGAGATTCACCCCTCCACTTT.